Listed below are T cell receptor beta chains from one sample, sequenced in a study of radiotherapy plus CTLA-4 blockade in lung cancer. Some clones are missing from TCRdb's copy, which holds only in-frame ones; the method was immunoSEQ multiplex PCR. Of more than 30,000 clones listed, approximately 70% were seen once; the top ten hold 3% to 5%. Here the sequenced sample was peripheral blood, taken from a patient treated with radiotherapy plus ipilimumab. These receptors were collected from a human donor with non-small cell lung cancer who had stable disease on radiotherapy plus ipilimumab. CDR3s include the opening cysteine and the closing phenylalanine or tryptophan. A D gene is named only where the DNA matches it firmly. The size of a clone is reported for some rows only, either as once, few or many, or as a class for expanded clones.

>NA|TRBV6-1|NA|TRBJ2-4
TGTGCCAGCAGTGTCAGGGGTTCGGAAACCAAAAACATTCAGTACTTC
CASSVRGSETKNIQYF
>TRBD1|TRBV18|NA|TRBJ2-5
TGTGCCAGCTCAGCATCAGGAAGGTTGGCCGCTCAGGGGGAAGGCCAGTACTTC
CASSASGRLAAQGEGQYF
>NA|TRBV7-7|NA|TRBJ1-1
TGTGCTAGCAGCTTAGCCCCCAACACTGAAGCTTTCTTT
CASSLAPNTEAFF
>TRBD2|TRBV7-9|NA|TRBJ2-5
TGTGCCAGCAGCTTAGGGCTAGCGGGAGGTGAGACCCAGTACTTC
CASSLGLAGGETQYF
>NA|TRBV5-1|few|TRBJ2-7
TGCGCCAGCAGCTTGGTGGTGAGTCCCTACGAGCAGTACTTC
CASSLVVSPYEQYF
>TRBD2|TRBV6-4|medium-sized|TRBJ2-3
TGTGCCAGCAGTGACGAGGGCGGGGGTACGCAGTATTTT
CASSDEGGGTQYF
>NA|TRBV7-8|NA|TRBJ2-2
TGTGCCAGCACCAAGGTGGCCGGGAACACCGGGGAGCTGTTTTTT
CASTKVAGNTGELFF
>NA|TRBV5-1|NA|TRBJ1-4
TGCGCCAGCAGGTTTGAAACCGCAACTAATGAAAAACTGTTTTTT
CASRFETATNEKLFF
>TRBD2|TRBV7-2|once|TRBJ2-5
TGTGCCAGCAGCTCCCGACTAGCGGGATTGGGAGAGACCCAGTACTTC
CASSSRLAGLGETQYF
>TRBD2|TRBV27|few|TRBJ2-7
TGTGCCAGCGAATCGGCTAGCGGGGCCTACGAGCAGTACTTC
CASESASGAYEQYF
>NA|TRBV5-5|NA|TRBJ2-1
TGTGCCAGCAGCCCATCACGTTTAACCTACAATGAGCAGTTCTTC
CASSPSRLTYNEQFF
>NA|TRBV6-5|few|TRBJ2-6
TGTGCCAGCAGTTCAGGATCTGGGGCCAACGTCCTGACTTTC
CASSSGSGANVLTF
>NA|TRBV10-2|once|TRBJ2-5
TGCGCCAGCAGTGTAGACGGGGCGGGAGAGACCCAGTACTTC
CASSVDGAGETQYF
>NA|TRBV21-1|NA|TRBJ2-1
TGTGCCAGCAGCAAAGCCGGGCCGGGGGACCTACTAGCGGCCCTACAGTACAATGAGCAGTTCTTC
CASSKAGPGDLLAALQYNEQFF
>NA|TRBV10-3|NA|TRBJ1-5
TGTGCCATCAGTGAGTCGGCCGGGACTGATCAGCCCCAGCATTTT
CAISESAGTDQPQHF
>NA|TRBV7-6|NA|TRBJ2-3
TGTGCCAGCAGCTTAGGCAGGGACGGTTCAGATACGCAGTATTTT
CASSLGRDGSDTQYF
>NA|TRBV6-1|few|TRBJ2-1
TGTGCCAGCAGTGAAGCGCGTTGGGGTAGGGACTACAATGAGCAGTTCTTC
CASSEARWGRDYNEQFF
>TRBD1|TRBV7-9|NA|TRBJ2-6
TGTGCCAGCAGCTTAGTCAGGGGGCAGTCTGGGGCCAACGTCCTGACTTTC
CASSLVRGQSGANVLTF
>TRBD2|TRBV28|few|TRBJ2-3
TGTGCCAGCAGTCCATCCGGGACTAGCAACGCAGATACGCAGTATTTT
CASSPSGTSNADTQYF
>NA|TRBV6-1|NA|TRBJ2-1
TGTGCCAGCATTAGACTACCCCCTACATACGATGAGCAGTTCTTC
CASIRLPPTYDEQFF
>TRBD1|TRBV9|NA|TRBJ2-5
TGTGCCAGCAGCGCGGGGACAGGGATCGAGACCCAGTACTTC
CASSAGTGIETQYF
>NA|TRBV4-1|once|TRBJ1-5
TGCGCCAGCAGCCAAGGTGTGGCCTACGGCAATCAGCCCCAGCATTTT
CASSQGVAYGNQPQHF
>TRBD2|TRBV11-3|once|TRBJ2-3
TGTGCCAGCAGCGGGAGGTCGGGAGGGCTCACAGATACGCAGTATTTT
CASSGRSGGLTDTQYF
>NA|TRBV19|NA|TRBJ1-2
TGTGCCAGTATCCCTGCACGGACATACGCATATGGCTACACCTTC
CASIPARTYAYGYTF